A single sample is the source of the 9 T cell receptor beta chains below, sequenced in a study of shared clonotypes between healthy human individuals. Generated by immunoSEQ multiplex PCR, the TCRdb table keeps only in-frame clones and is missing some. This table has under 350,000 clones, about nine tenths appearing once. Specimen: memory CD8+ T cells sorted from blood. As for subset: CD45RO+ cells pooled with CCR7-negative TemRA cells. All receptors derive from a man between 18 and 35 years old in good health.

The chain employs TRBV2 and TRBJ2-5, with 15 bases lining up with TRBD2. Germline V CDR1 and CDR2: SNHLY, FYNNEI. The CDR3 sequence is 17 residues long. J was trimmed by 1 base and V by 7 bases; bases with no gene match: 7. The CDR3 DNA is TGTGCCAGCACGGGACTAGCGGGGGGCCTGTTCCAAGAGACCCAGTACTTC. Encoded protein: CASTGLAGGLFQETQYF. The full variable domain, with the rest looked up from reference TRBV2 and TRBJ2-5, is EPEVTQTPSHQVTQMGQEVILRCVPISNHLYFYWYRQILGQKVEFLVSFYNNEISEKSEIFDDQFSVERPDGSNFTLKIRSTKLEDSAMYFCASTGLAGGLFQETQYFGPGTRLLVL.

The table lists this clone with a count of one. This chain uses TRBV30 with TRBJ2-7, with D tentatively TRBD2 (6 bases). CDR3 size: 12 residues. Per germline, CDR1 GTSNPN and CDR2 SVGIG (reference sequence). The V end lost 2 bases, the J end lost 6 bases, and 11 bases lay between the germline ends. The DNA for the CDR3 is TGTGCCTGGAGTCCTGGGACTGTCGAGCAGTACTTC. As protein: CAWSPGTVEQYF.

This clone was seen at least ten times. The chain combines TRBV6-5 with TRBJ1-1, with 7 bases that match TRBD1. CDR3 length: 15 residues. The J segment lost 1 base and the V segment lost 4 bases, leaving 6 bases of the junction unmatched. CDR1 and CDR2 from the germline V gene are MNHEY and SVGAGI. The CDR3 reads CASSSPRDRNTEAFF. The CDR3 DNA follows: TGTGCCAGCAGTTCCCCCCGGGACAGGAACACTGAAGCTTTCTTT.

The chain is built from TRBV27 and TRBJ1-4, with unresolved D. This CDR3 is built from 16 residues. Per germline, CDR1 MNHEY and CDR2 SMNVEV (reference sequence). The V end was cut by 4 bases, the J end by 3 bases, with 15 bases between. The CDR3 nucleotides read TGTGCCAGCAGTTCGCTGCCACTTGGGGCTAATGAAAAACTGTTTTTT. Its protein is CASSSLPLGANEKLFF. The variable domain in full, with the rest retrieved from reference TRBV27 and TRBJ1-4, is EAQVTQNPRYLITVTGKKLTVTCSQNMNHEYMSWYRQDPGLGLRQIYYSMNVEVTDKGDVPEGYKVSRKEKRNFPLILESPSPNQTSLYFCASSSLPLGANEKLFFGSGTQLSVL.

As regards this clone: Distinct nucleotide sequences in the sample also encode this CDR3. The rearrangement joins TRBV7-8 to TRBJ2-7; the D gene could be TRBD1 or TRBD2 (5 bases each). CDR1 and CDR2 from the germline V gene are SGHVS and FQNEAQ. This CDR3 is 14 amino acids long. With 0 bases removed from V and 2 bases from J, the gap between germline ends came to 8 bases. The CDR3 spells CASSLAGATYEQYF. The CDR3 DNA is TGTGCCAGCAGCTTAGCCGGGGCAACCTACGAGCAGTACTTC.

The count of this clone is one. The chain joins TRBV6-1 to TRBJ2-1, with 8 nucleotides matching TRBD1. Germline loops: CDR1 MNHNS, CDR2 SASEGT. The V segment lost 6 bases and the J segment 8 bases; nucleotides outside the gene matches: 12. The CDR3 has 15 residues. The CDR3 DNA sequence: TGTGCCAGCAGGATAACGCAGGGGGCTGTCGATGAGCAGTTCTTC. Translated: CASRITQGAVDEQFF.

The rearrangement uses TRBV19 and TRBJ2-2, with TRBD1 matching 10 bases. The V and J ends lost 4 bases and 5 bases, in that order; junction bases with no gene match: 7. The CDR3 extends over 16 amino acids. CDR1 and CDR2 from the germline V gene are LNHDA and SQIVND (reference sequence). The CDR3: CASSKMGQGNTGELFF. DNA of the CDR3: TGTGCCAGTAGTAAGATGGGACAGGGGAATACCGGGGAGCTGTTTTTT.

The CDR3 region has the DNA TGCGCCAGCAGCCAAGGCCTAAAGCGGGGAGCACGCTACAATGAGCAGTTCTTC. The encoded protein is CASSQGLKRGARYNEQFF. The V call is TRBV4-1, the J call TRBJ2-1; 7 bases fit TRBD2. CDR1 is MGHRA, CDR2 YSYEKL, per germline. J gave up 3 bases and V 1 base, and 12 bases lay outside the gene matches. The CDR3 has 18 amino acids.

The chain links TRBV5-6 to TRBJ1-2; D ambiguous. V was clipped by 0 bases and J by 8 bases, with 11 bases between them. The CDR3 is made up of 13 amino acids. Per the germline V gene, CDR1 is SGHDT and CDR2 is YYEEEE. CDR3 loop: CASSLDGNRGYTF. DNA for the CDR3: TGTGCCAGCAGCTTGGATGGGAACCGGGGCTACACCTTC.